These 25 T cell receptor beta chains originate from one sample sequenced in a study of post-analysis software for immune sequencing data. The study's findings and limits: With TRBV5-6, TRBV5-1 and TRBV20-1 included, about five TRBV segments were more frequent in patients than in controls.

The TCR beta cDNA libraries carried unique molecular identifiers. Using its own MiXCR run on the PCR reads, TCRdb lists one record per CDR3 protein. The sample has approximately 730,000 distinct CDR3 sequences, around 46% seen once. Their recognized antigens are unknown. The sample was blood. The receptors here all came from a girl aged 10-17 years with multiple sclerosis.

The chain links TRBV6-6 to TRBJ1-5; tentatively, D is TRBD1 (6 bases). The CDR3 contains 16 residues. Germline V gives CDR1 MNHNY, CDR2 SVGAGI (reference sequence). Trimming stripped 2 bases from V and 6 bases from J, with 17 bases between. The CDR3 sequence is CASSYPTGTLGQPQHF. The DNA for the CDR3 is TGTGCCAGCAGTTACCCAACCGGGACATTGGGTCAGCCCCAGCATTTT.

This clonotype was seen more than once but under ten times. The chain carries TRBV6-5 and TRBJ2-5; 10 nucleotides line up with TRBD1. Germline lookup yields CDR1 MNHEY and CDR2 SVGAGI. This CDR3 region has 14 residues. The V segment lost 5 bases and the J segment 7 bases; nucleotides outside the gene matches: 7. In DNA, the CDR3 is TGTGCCAGCAGTGTGGGACAGGGGCTGGGGACCCAGTACTTC. Amino acid sequence: CASSVGQGLGTQYF.

The V gene is TRBV27, the J gene TRBJ2-3; D uncertain. The V and J ends lost 4 bases and 1 base respectively, with 12 bases between them. This CDR3 region has 15 residues. Germline assignment: CDR1 MNHEY and CDR2 SMNVEV (reference sequence). CDR3 DNA sequence: TGTGCCAGCAGTTACGTAGGGATCGGCACAGATACGCAGTATTTT. Translation gives CASSYVGIGTDTQYF.

The CDR3 DNA is TGCAGCGTTGAAAAGGGACTAGCGGCTTCGGGCACAGATACGCAGTATTTT. Its protein product is CSVEKGLAASGTDTQYF. The chain couples TRBV29-1 to TRBJ2-3, with TRBD2 matching over 11 bases. The CDR3 runs to 17 residues. The germline CDR1 and CDR2 sequences are SQVTM and ANQGSEA. With V trimmed by 2 bases and J by 1 base, 8 bases remained unmatched.

This clonotype has more than one count but fewer than ten. This chain's CDR3 is CATSGSDRDYQETQYF. The CDR3 coding sequence is TGTGCCACCAGTGGTTCGGACAGGGACTACCAAGAGACCCAGTACTTC. This sequence joins TRBV24-1 and TRBJ2-5; TRBD1 agrees at 8 bases. The CDR3 sequence is 16 residues long. The germline V gene encodes CDR1 KGHDR and CDR2 SFDVKD. V was clipped by 5 bases and J by 0 bases; unmatched bases: 7.

V and J are TRBV21-1 and TRBJ1-5; the table's D call, TRBD1, was not checked against the DNA. TRBV21-1 is assigned pseudogene status. The CDR3 runs to 18 residues. The CDR3 sequence is CASSSRDRGLRRNQPQHF. The CDR3 coding sequence is TGTGCCAGCAGCTCAAGGGACAGGGGGTTGAGGCGCAATCAGCCCCAGCATTTT.

A word on this clonotype: This likely comes from a read error, as the CDR3 has no conserved phenylalanine or tryptophan at its end. The chain uses TRBV24-1 and TRBJ2-1; TRBD2 aligns across 10 bases. The CDR3 sequence is 15 residues long. Germline trimming cut 3 bases from V and 6 bases from J; bases unmatched to any gene: 4. Germline CDR1 KGHDR, CDR2 SFDVKD. The CDR3 loop is CATSDVRTSGNEQFV. DNA for the CDR3: TGTGCCACCAGTGATGTAAGGACTAGCGGCAATGAGCAGTTCGTC.

The chain joins TRBV10-3 to TRBJ1-1; 7 nucleotides agree with TRBD1. Germline V gene lookup returns CDR1 ENHRY and CDR2 SYGVKD. There are 12 residues in the CDR3. V lost 7 bases to trimming and J lost 7 bases; unmatched junction nucleotides: 6. The CDR3 coding sequence is TGTGCCATCAACACCGGGACAGATGAAGCTTTCTTT. This translates into CAINTGTDEAFF.

About this clonotype: This may arise from a read error, as a much more abundant clone is one base away. V gene TRBV4-2 combines with J gene TRBJ2-1, with D possibly being TRBD1 or TRBD2 (6 bases each). The CDR3 length is 17 residues. The V end was cut by 0 bases, the J end by 8 bases, with 20 bases between. Germline CDR1 reads LGHNA; CDR2 reads YNFKEQ. CDR3 sequence: CASSQEGRGQGKDEQFF. CDR3 DNA: TGTGCCAGCAGCCAAGAAGGACGGGGGCAGGGTAAGGATGAGCAGTTCTTC.

The chain recombines TRBV7-8 with TRBJ1-5; 7 bases line up with TRBD1. The CDR3 covers 16 residues. Per germline, CDR1 SGHVS and CDR2 FQNEAQ. V trimming: 7 bases; J trimming: 4 bases; junction bases outside the gene matches: 13. CDR3 DNA: TGTGCCAGCACGGAAGGAGCCGGGACAGCTAATCAGCCCCAGCATTTT. It is translated as CASTEGAGTANQPQHF.

V and J are TRBV19 and TRBJ2-1; 9 bases are shared with TRBD2. The trim removed 4 bases at V and 4 bases at J, leaving 5 bases unmatched. The CDR3 runs 15 residues. Germline V CDR1 and CDR2: LNHDA, SQIVND (reference sequence). This CDR3 is CASSSLAGQYNEQFF. The CDR3 coding sequence is TGTGCCAGTAGTAGTCTAGCGGGACAATACAATGAGCAGTTCTTC.

The genes are TRBV28 and TRBJ2-7; no firm D call. V dropped 3 bases and J dropped 2 bases, with 11 bases sitting between them. This CDR3 region has 14 residues. From germline, CDR1 is MDHEN and CDR2 SYDVKM. For the CDR3, the DNA is TGTGCCAGCAGTTTGGGCAGAGTAGCCTACGAGCAGTACTTC. This sequence encodes CASSLGRVAYEQYF.

This chain joins TRBV12-3 or TRBV12-4 and TRBJ2-5; 8 positions agree with TRBD2. The better agreement between TRBJ2-7 and the DNA end casts doubt on the J call. The CDR3 is 16 residues long. The CDR3 loop reads CASSFVGSGSSNEQYF. The CDR3 region has the DNA TGTGCCAGCAGTTTTGTGGGAAGCGGGAGTTCCAACGAGCAGTACTTC.

CDR3 protein: CASSVAKGGFGHNEQFF. DNA of the CDR3: TGTGCCAGCAGCGTAGCGAAGGGAGGGTTTGGGCACAATGAGCAGTTCTTC. The chain is built from TRBV9 and TRBJ2-1; 7 nucleotides align to TRBD2. Looked up from germline, CDR1 is SGDLS and CDR2 is YYNGEE. V shed 0 bases, J shed 5 bases, and the junction held 11 bases outside the gene matches. CDR3 length: 17 residues.

The chain is built from TRBV20-1 and TRBJ2-1; TRBD2 agrees at 9 bases. The CDR3 is 15 residues long. The germline V gene encodes CDR1 DFQATT and CDR2 SNEGSKA (reference sequence). V lost 5 bases and J lost 5; bases outside the gene matches: 10. The CDR3 region is CSAGQLREGHNEQFF. The CDR3 DNA sequence: TGCAGTGCTGGACAACTGCGGGAGGGCCACAATGAGCAGTTCTTC.

CDR3 in amino acids: CSVVSVPAEQFF. CDR3 sequence (DNA): TGCAGCGTTGTAAGTGTTCCGGCTGAGCAGTTCTTC. The V and J genes are TRBV29-1 and TRBJ2-1; no clear D. Germline loops: CDR1 SQVTM, CDR2 ANQGSEA. The CDR3 totals 12 residues. V was pared by 4 bases and J by 9 bases, with 13 bases between.

This clonotype was seen a few times. The chain carries TRBV27 and TRBJ1-2; weak D call: TRBD1 (6 bases). This CDR3 has 15 residues. V lost 5 bases to trimming and J lost 6 bases, with 19 bases between them. Germline V gives CDR1 MNHEY, CDR2 SMNVEV (reference sequence). CDR3 DNA: TGTGCCAGCAGTCTCAGGGGTCTATATCCAAATGGCTACACCTTC. Its translation: CASSLRGLYPNGYTF.

V and J are TRBV7-7 and TRBJ2-4; 10 nucleotides align to TRBD2. Judging by the DNA end, TRBJ2-5 fits better; the J call may be wrong. The germline gives CDR1 SSHAT, CDR2 FNYEAQ (reference sequence). This CDR3 has 16 residues. The CDR3: CASALAGARSQQTQYF. CDR3 bases: TGTGCTAGCGCGCTAGCGGGAGCCCGGAGTCAACAGACCCAGTACTTC.

This clonotype was seen only a few times. The gene calls are TRBV6-1 and TRBJ2-1; 14 bases are a match to TRBD2. This CDR3 region has 19 residues. Germline CDR1 MNHNS, CDR2 SASEGT. Germline trimming cut 7 bases from V and 9 bases from J; bases unmatched to any gene: 20. DNA for the CDR3: TGTGCCAGCACCGGCACCCCGTTACCGGGACTAGCGGGAGTAGGTGAGCAGTTCTTC. Its translation is CASTGTPLPGLAGVGEQFF.

This rearrangement joins TRBV7-2 to TRBJ1-6; D perhaps matches TRBD1 (6 bases). CDR3 length equals 14 residues. Trimming shortened V by 5 bases and J by 10 bases, and 15 bases separated the two germline ends. In germline, CDR1 is SGHTA, CDR2 FQGNSA. This CDR3 reads CASSPTTGGSPLHF. CDR3 nucleotides: TGTGCCAGCAGCCCTACGACAGGTGGATCACCCCTCCACTTT.

The CDR3 DNA follows: TGTGCCAGCAGCAGACAGGGGCCGCACAATGAGCAGTTCTTC. Its translation: CASSRQGPHNEQFF. V is TRBV12-3 or TRBV12-4 and J is TRBJ2-1, with TRBD1 matching over 8 bases. There are 14 residues in the CDR3. V lost 6 bases, J lost 5 bases, and 6 bases stayed unmatched.

A few counts support this clonotype. The chain combines TRBV7-9 with TRBJ1-6; D not resolved. Germline-derived CDR1 and CDR2 are SEHNR and FQNEAQ (reference sequence). V lost 1 base and J lost 7, with 2 bases in between. This CDR3 has 12 residues. The CDR3 coding sequence is TGTGCCAGCAGCTTAGAGAATTCACCCCTCCACTTT. The encoded protein is CASSLENSPLHF.

As concerns this clonotype: One junction end does not reproduce the germline sequence, and a read error may be involved. The chain recombines TRBV7-2 with TRBJ2-6; D may be TRBD1 (5 bases). The V gene's germline CDR1 is SGHTA and CDR2 FQGNSA. The CDR3 is 16 residues long. For the CDR3, the DNA is TGTGCCAGCAGCTTAGCGGGTAGCTCTGGGGCCAACGTCCGGACTTTC. Protein: CASSLAGSSGANVRTF.

The rearrangement links TRBV13 to TRBJ1-4, with D hard to call. CDR1 PRHDT and CDR2 FYEKMQ come from the germline V gene (reference sequence). Deletions cut 5 bases from V and 1 base from J, with 11 bases between. The CDR3 extends over 15 amino acids. In DNA, the CDR3 is TGTGCCAGCAGCCCCTCCCGGGAAACTAATGAAAAACTGTTTTTT. It specifies CASSPSRETNEKLFF.

This clonotype came up a few times. The rearrangement links TRBV20-1 to TRBJ2-7; 14 bases fit TRBD2. The V gene end was trimmed by 0 bases and the J gene end by 2 bases; junction bases not matched to a gene: 12. CDR1 DFQATT and CDR2 SNEGSKA come from the germline V gene (reference sequence). The CDR3 loop spans 19 amino acids. The CDR3 loop is CSARDRVGTSGRIAYEQYF. DNA of the CDR3: TGCAGTGCTAGAGATCGAGTAGGGACTAGCGGGAGAATAGCCTACGAGCAGTACTTC.